Below, one T cell receptor (beta chain) is given with its context. The antigen remains undetermined. The V and J ends lost 6 bases and 4 bases respectively, with 11 bases between them. This CDR3 spans 13 amino acids. CDR1 is SNHLY, CDR2 FYNNEI, per germline. This specimen belongs to a study of T-cell reconstitution after alpha-beta-depleted transplantation in children. Broader study findings: Newly produced T cells mostly provided counts and TCRbeta diversity after one year, as hyperexpanded clones declined. Several hundred rapidly expanded clones from non-depleted graft cells reportedly supplied alpha-beta T cells about two months post-transplant.

The authors prepared the TCRbeta library with unique molecular identifiers. MiXCR, applied by TCRdb to the PCR reads, yields one record per CDR3 protein. This sample has about 220,000 distinct CDR3 sequences, with roughly 18% found just once. The sequencing used PBMCs, mostly from graft donor cells, collected 360 days after TCRalphabeta/CD19-depleted stem cell transplant. This rearrangement joins TRBV2 to TRBJ2-3; tentatively, D is TRBD2 (5 bases). The origin of this receptor is a male patient aged 2-9 years who had a stem cell transplant for acute lymphoblastic leukemia, so the T cells may come from the graft donor. The CDR3 nucleotides read TGTGCCAGCAGGAGGGTGGTCGCAGATACGCAGTATTTT. The encoded protein is CASRRVVADTQYF.